This section outlines one TCR beta chain sequence together with its context. This sample was included in a study of blood T cell repertoires in COVID-19. Study at large: Sample material is recorded as cDNA or gDNA derived from T cells, B-cell-depleted T cells, or PBMCs.

Measured with immunoSEQ multiplex PCR; TCRdb has only the in-frame clones, and not every one. The sample lists about 63,000 clones, around 80% occurring once. CDR3 length equals 15 residues. V was trimmed by 2 bases and J by 4 bases, leaving 18 bases between them. Germline CDR1 reads GTSNPN; CDR2 reads SVGIG (reference sequence). The rearrangement uses TRBV30 and TRBJ2-7; maybe TRBD1 (7 bases). This TCR derives from a human donor in a cohort sampled during active COVID-19. Sequenced sample: peripheral blood. CDR3 coding DNA: TGTGCCTGGAGTCAGGGGGGCCTCCTATCATACGAGCAGTACTTC. This translates into CAWSQGGLLSYEQYF.